The 12 T cell receptor beta chains below come from one sample, sequenced in a study of identical twins. Each CDR3 protein gets one entry after TCRdb re-called the 5' RACE reads with MiXCR. The data contain some 730,000 distinct CDR3 sequences, around a sixth of them singletons. The data also belong to a second study, concerning T cells expressing NK-cell markers.

The source material was PBMCs. These receptors all come from a woman between 18 and 29 years old in good health.

As for this clonotype: Its ends do not fully match the called genes, so a read error is possible. V gene TRBV10-3 combines with J gene TRBJ2-2; TRBD2 agrees at 9 bases. Germline CDR1 ENHRY, CDR2 SYGVKD. This CDR3 comprises 14 residues. For the CDR3, the DNA is TGTGCCATCAGGACTAGCGGAAACACCGGGGAGCTGGTTTTT. Translation: CAIRTSGNTGELVF.

The chain employs TRBV27 and TRBJ2-6; maybe TRBD1 (6 bases). CDR3 length equals 17 residues. In germline, CDR1 is MNHEY, CDR2 SMNVEV (reference sequence). Trimming removed 5 bases at V and 1 base at J, with 15 bases between. CDR3 in DNA: TGTGCCAGCAGTCCCCTAATAACAGGGTCTGGGGCCAACGTCCTGACTTTC. It codes for CASSPLITGSGANVLTF.

There are a few counts of this clonotype. V and J are TRBV20-1 and TRBJ1-2, with D perhaps TRBD1 (6 bases). Per the germline V gene, CDR1 is DFQATT and CDR2 is SNEGSKA (reference sequence). Trimming took 3 bases from V and 5 from J, leaving 19 bases between them. CDR3 length equals 15 residues. CDR3 coding DNA: TGCAGTGCTAGCCCTCCCGGGACACTTAGATATGGCTACACCTTC. Residues: CSASPPGTLRYGYTF.

This clonotype was counted ten times or more. The chain combines TRBV5-1 with TRBJ2-3; D unresolved. Trimming took off 3 bases at V and 6 bases at J, with 11 bases between the two ends. The CDR3 runs 13 residues. Germline V gene lookup returns CDR1 SGHRS and CDR2 YFSETQ. CDR3: CASSYVDADTQYF. The CDR3 nucleotides are TGCGCCAGCAGCTACGTAGATGCGGATACGCAGTATTTT.

This clonotype came up a few times. The gene calls are TRBV6-5 and TRBJ2-1, with D possibly TRBD2 on 7 matching bases. V dropped 4 bases and J dropped 7 bases, with 14 bases sitting between them. The CDR3 spans 14 residues. CDR1 MNHEY and CDR2 SVGAGI come from the germline V gene. The CDR3 coding sequence is TGTGCCAGCAGTTGGGTGAGGGGGGGGAATGAGCAGTTCTTC. The encoded protein is CASSWVRGGNEQFF.

The V call is TRBV20-1, the J call TRBJ2-1; the D gene is possibly TRBD2 (5 bases). From germline, CDR1 is DFQATT and CDR2 SNEGSKA (reference sequence). This CDR3 spans 14 amino acids. V was cut by 2 bases and J by 7 bases, with 15 bases left in between. The CDR3 region is CSARTIRDKNEQFF. The CDR3 coding sequence is TGCAGTGCTAGAACAATACGGGATAAGAATGAGCAGTTCTTC.

Only a few counts were recorded for this clonotype. This chain uses TRBV19 with TRBJ2-2, with a weak D call TRBD2 (6 bases). This CDR3 is built from 13 residues. V was cut by 8 bases and J by 2 bases, with 9 bases left in between. Germline CDR1 LNHDA, CDR2 SQIVND (reference sequence). The CDR3 DNA reads TGTGCCAGTGCCGGGAGAAACACCGGGGAGCTGTTTTTT. This translates into CASAGRNTGELFF.

This clonotype was observed at least ten times. The chain recombines TRBV24-1 with TRBJ2-1; D remains unclear. V gave up 2 bases and J gave up 6 bases, with 4 bases separating them. This CDR3 is built from 12 residues. The germline gives CDR1 KGHDR, CDR2 SFDVKD. The CDR3 DNA follows: TGTGCCACCAGTGATTGGGCCAATGAGCAGTTCTTC. Its translation: CATSDWANEQFF.

The sample holds a few counts of this clonotype. The chain carries TRBV6-5 and TRBJ2-7; D is undetermined. The CDR3 spans 11 residues. The germline V gene has CDR1 MNHEY and CDR2 SVGAGI. With 5 bases removed from V and 5 bases from J, the gap between germline ends came to 7 bases. The CDR3 region is CASSNTHEQYF. DNA of the CDR3: TGTGCCAGCAGTAATACTCACGAGCAGTACTTC.

The chain links TRBV2 to TRBJ2-5, with D perhaps TRBD2 (5 bases). The CDR3 covers 14 residues. Trimming removed 7 bases at V and 1 base at J, with 13 bases between. Germline values: CDR1 SNHLY, CDR2 FYNNEI. CDR3 region: CASIGYSGQETQYF. In DNA form, the CDR3 reads TGTGCCAGCATAGGCTACAGCGGCCAAGAGACCCAGTACTTC.

This clonotype was seen more than once but under ten times. V and J are TRBV12-5 and TRBJ2-7; 8 bases map to TRBD2. The CDR3 runs 16 residues. V lost 2 bases, J lost 4 bases, and 10 bases stayed unmatched. Germline CDR1 LGHNT, CDR2 FRNRAP. The DNA for the CDR3 is TGTGCTAGTGGTTTGAGAGGGGTCAGCGGGAGTTACGAGCAGTACTTC. This translates into CASGLRGVSGSYEQYF. Drawing the rest from reference TRBV12-5 and TRBJ2-7, the complete variable domain is DARVTQTPRHKVTEMGQEVTMRCQPILGHNTVFWYRQTMMQGLELLAYFRNRAPLDDSGMPKDRFSAEMPDATLATLKIQPSEPRDSAVYFCASGLRGVSGSYEQYFGPGTRLTVT.

This clonotype was counted a few times. The rearrangement joins TRBV25-1 to TRBJ2-7; D ambiguous. V dropped 7 bases and J dropped 0 bases, with 13 bases sitting between them. CDR3 size: 14 residues. CDR1 MGHDK and CDR2 SYGVNS come from the germline V gene. The CDR3 DNA reads TGTGCCAGCACGATGACCGAAAGCTCCTACGAGCAGTACTTC. This sequence encodes CASTMTESSYEQYF.